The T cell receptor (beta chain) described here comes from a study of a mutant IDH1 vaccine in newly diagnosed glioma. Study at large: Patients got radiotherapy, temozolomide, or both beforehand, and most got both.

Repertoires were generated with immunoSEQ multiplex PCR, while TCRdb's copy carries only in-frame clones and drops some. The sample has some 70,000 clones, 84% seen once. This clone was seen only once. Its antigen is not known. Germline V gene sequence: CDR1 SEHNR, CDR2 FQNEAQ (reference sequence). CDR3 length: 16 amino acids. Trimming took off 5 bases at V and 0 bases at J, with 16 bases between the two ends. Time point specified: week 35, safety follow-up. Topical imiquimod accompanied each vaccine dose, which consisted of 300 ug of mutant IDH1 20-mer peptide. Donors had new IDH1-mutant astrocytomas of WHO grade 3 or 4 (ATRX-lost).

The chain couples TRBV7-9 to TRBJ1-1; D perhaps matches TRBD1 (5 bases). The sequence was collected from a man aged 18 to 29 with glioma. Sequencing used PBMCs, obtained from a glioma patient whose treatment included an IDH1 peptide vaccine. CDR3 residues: CASSPTGTGVNTEAFF. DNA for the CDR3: TGTGCCAGCAGCCCCACCGGGACGGGTGTGAACACTGAAGCTTTCTTT.